Listed here are 5 T cell receptor delta chains from one sample, sequenced in a study of gamma-delta chains in newborns, infants, children. TCRdb applied CATT to the reads for clone calling. The sample contains around 4,500 delta-chain clones, 4% to 5.5% of which appear only once. Sequenced: blood. Receptors were obtained from a child who was a newborn, infant or young child, either healthy, febrile or measles-vaccinated (not recorded which).

Sample share makes this clone medium-sized. The sample contains more than one DNA sequence encoding this CDR3. This chain connects TRDV2 to TRDJ1, with 9 nucleotides matching TRDD3. Germline values: CDR1 GEAIGNYY, CDR2 EKD. V was clipped by 0 bases and J by 0 bases; unmatched bases: 7. The CDR3 has 17 residues. The CDR3 sequence is CACDTVGGIPDTDKLIF. CDR3 nucleotide sequence: TGTGCCTGTGACACCGTGGGGGGGATACCGGACACCGATAAACTCATCTTT.

The rearrangement links TRDV2 to TRDJ2; tentatively, D is TRDD3 (6 bases). The CDR3 contains 16 residues. In germline, CDR1 is GEAIGNYY, CDR2 EKD. V was trimmed by 1 base and J by 4 bases, leaving 15 bases between them. For the CDR3, the DNA is TGTGCCTGTGACACAAGGGGGACCCCTTCGACAGCACAACTCTTCTTT. Translating it yields CACDTRGTPSTAQLFF.

There are a few counts of this clone. Other DNA sequences in this specimen translate into the identical CDR3. This rearrangement joins TRDV2 to TRDJ3; TRDD3 is a possible D gene (6 bases). The V and J ends lost 1 base and 0 bases respectively, with 12 bases between them. Germline CDR1 reads GEAIGNYY; CDR2 reads EKD. The CDR3 loop spans 18 amino acids. As DNA, the CDR3 is TGTGCCTGTGACACTGCTGGATACAGCTCCTGGGACACCCGACAGATGTTTTTC. Translating gives CACDTAGYSSWDTRQMFF.

The chain recombines TRAV29/DV5 with TRDJ3; 11 positions agree with TRDD3. The CDR3 runs to 20 residues. Germline CDR1 and CDR2: NSMFDY and ISSIKDK. With V trimmed by 0 bases and J by 1 base, 9 bases remained unmatched. CDR3 DNA sequence: TGTGCAGCAAGCGCGAGAGTGGGGGATACGCGTTCCTGGGACACCCGACAGATGTTTTTC. It yields the protein CAASARVGDTRSWDTRQMFF.

By share, this clone counts as medium-sized. Other nucleotide sequences in the sample specify the same CDR3. The V call is TRDV2, the J call TRDJ2; 11 bases line up with TRDD3. Trimming at V came to 3 bases and at J to 0 bases, leaving 5 bases not matched to a gene. Germline values: CDR1 GEAIGNYY, CDR2 EKD. This CDR3 has 17 amino acids. In DNA form, the CDR3 reads TGTGCCTGTGACCCCTTACTGGGGGATACTTTGACAGCACAACTCTTCTTT. Encoded protein: CACDPLLGDTLTAQLFF.